The source of this T cell receptor beta chain is a study of blood T cell repertoires in COVID-19. Per the authors' pipeline: Quantification of nucleated cells was approximated via reference gene primer amplification. Method: immunoSEQ multiplex PCR; TCRdb's copy keeps in-frame clones and lacks some. V, J and clone size derive from that table, while D and trimming were established from the DNA sequence. The sample contains a few hundred thousand clones, around 87% of which appear only once. This clone was counted a few times. The CDR3 totals 16 residues. Per germline, CDR1 MNHEY and CDR2 SVGEGT. V was clipped by 5 bases and J by 4 bases, with 21 bases between them.

The J gene is TRBJ2-7, the V gene TRBV6-2 or TRBV6-3; D possibly corresponds to TRBD2 (7 bases). Sample: peripheral blood. This receptor was taken from a woman aged 45 to 65 who had recovered from COVID-19. The CDR3 region is CASSPRARGPLYEQYF. CDR3 nucleotides: TGTGCCAGCAGTCCCCGGGCGCGGGGGCCCCTTTACGAGCAGTACTTC.